The entry below gives a single TCR beta chain sequence along with its context. Antigen specificity is unknown. This sample was taken from a study of T cell repertoires in cytomegalovirus infection. Study-wide background: Both a matching HLA type and CMV infection were indicated by public TCR beta signatures.

The CDR3 has 14 residues. Trimming took off 0 bases at V and 2 bases at J, with 8 bases between the two ends. Germline CDR1 SGDLS, CDR2 YYNGEE. TCRdb reanalysed the reads using MiXCR and keeps one entry per CDR3 protein. The sample holds about 180,000 distinct CDR3 sequences, about an eighth seen once. Whole-study results and caveats: CMV carriers having the relevant HLA were flagged by cumulative public TCR beta family frequency. Dominant in the ex vivo response were TCR beta clonotypes restricted by HLA-C and specific for CMV.

The sequence was collected from a human donor in good health (CMV status not recorded). Some clones in this sample may be carry-over from other donors' samples. V gene TRBV9 combines with J gene TRBJ1-2; D perhaps matches TRBD1 (6 bases). Sequencing input: PBMCs. The DNA for the CDR3 is TGTGCCAGCAGCGTAGCAGGGGCGAACTATGGCTACACCTTC. This encodes CASSVAGANYGYTF. The full variable domain, with the rest looked up from reference TRBV9 and TRBJ1-2, is DSGVTQTPKHLITATGQRVTLRCSPRSGDLSVYWYQQSLDQGLQFLIQYYNGEERAKGNILERFSAQQFPDLHSELNLSSLELGDSALYFCASSVAGANYGYTFGSGTRLTVV.